This passage covers 31 T cell receptor beta chains from one sample sequenced in a study of T cell responses to AZD1222 COVID-19 vaccine. The table came from immunoSEQ multiplex PCR; TCRdb's copy has only in-frame clones and leaves some out. Of some 120,000 clones listed, about 94% are singletons. This sample comprised peripheral blood, obtained on day 0 of AZD1222 vaccination. These receptors were obtained from an adult in good health.

CDR3 in amino acids: CASSRTGFSSYNEQFF. CDR3 coding DNA: TGTGCCAGCAGTCGGACAGGGTTTAGCTCCTACAATGAGCAGTTCTTC. The chain has TRBV5-5 and TRBJ2-1, with 8 bases identical to TRBD1. Germline-derived CDR1 and CDR2 are SGHKS and YYEKEE (reference sequence). After removal of 5 bases from V and 0 bases from J, the junction contained 7 bases not matched to a gene. This CDR3 has 16 residues.

The gene calls are TRBV19 and TRBJ2-1; possible D gene TRBD1, 6 bases. Looked up from germline, CDR1 is LNHDA and CDR2 is SQIVND (reference sequence). V was clipped by 1 base and J by 8 bases, with 15 bases between them. The CDR3 is made up of 15 amino acids. Written as DNA, the CDR3 is TGTGCCAGTAGTATAGGGGGGCTGCTCTTGGATGAGCAGTTCTTC. This gives the protein CASSIGGLLLDEQFF.

J is TRBJ2-1 and V is TRBV2; 10 bases are a match to TRBD2. V lost 7 bases to trimming and J lost 5 bases; unmatched junction nucleotides: 11. The CDR3 covers 16 residues. Germline V CDR1 and CDR2: SNHLY, FYNNEI. The CDR3 sequence: CASTYQLAGLNNEQFF. The CDR3, as DNA: TGTGCCAGCACATACCAACTAGCGGGACTTAACAATGAGCAGTTCTTC.

V usage is TRBV6-5 and J usage is TRBJ2-7; 11 bases are a match to TRBD1. This CDR3 contains 15 residues. V lost 6 bases and J lost 3; bases outside the gene matches: 7. Germline V gene data show CDR1 as MNHEY and CDR2 as SVGAGI. CDR3 region: CASSDGDRGFYEQYF. As DNA, the CDR3 is TGTGCCAGCAGCGACGGGGACAGGGGGTTCTACGAGCAGTACTTC.

The chain joins TRBV7-3 to TRBJ2-1; a weak D match, TRBD2 (5 bases). Deletions cut 5 bases from V and 6 bases from J, with 17 bases between. Germline CDR1 reads SGHTA; CDR2 reads FQGTGA. This CDR3 comprises 15 residues. The CDR3 is CASSLSTGIFNEQFF. The CDR3, as DNA: TGTGCCAGCAGCCTCAGCACGGGAATTTTCAATGAGCAGTTCTTC.

The chain uses TRBV7-9 and TRBJ2-5; 12 bases are a match to TRBD2. The V segment lost 5 bases and the J segment 2 bases; nucleotides outside the gene matches: 6. The germline V gene has CDR1 SEHNR and CDR2 FQNEAQ (reference sequence). The CDR3 runs 16 residues. CDR3 coding DNA: TGTGCCAGCAGCAGCGGGACTAGCGGGTTACAAGAGACCCAGTACTTC. Amino acid sequence: CASSSGTSGLQETQYF.

V is TRBV9 and J is TRBJ2-5; 12 bases fit TRBD2. CDR1 and CDR2 from the germline V gene are SGDLS and YYNGEE. The V and J ends lost 5 bases and 3 bases, in that order; junction bases with no gene match: 5. The CDR3 has 15 amino acids. The CDR3 DNA reads as TGTGCCAGCAGTCTGCGACTAGCGGGAGAAGAGACCCAGTACTTC. Protein sequence: CASSLRLAGEETQYF.

The V and J genes are TRBV2 and TRBJ1-2; D gene uncertain. The V gene's germline CDR1 is SNHLY and CDR2 FYNNEI. Trimming shortened V by 4 bases and J by 6 bases, and 9 bases separated the two germline ends. This CDR3 is 12 amino acids long. Written as DNA, the CDR3 is TGTGCCAGCAGTGGAGGGAGGGATGGCTACACCTTC. Amino acid sequence: CASSGGRDGYTF.

This clone was counted a single time. The chain employs TRBV18 and TRBJ1-2; TRBD1 matches at 11 bases. CDR3 length: 15 residues. CDR1 is KGHSH, CDR2 LQKENI, per germline. J gave up 4 bases and V 0 bases, and 1 base lay outside the gene matches. CDR3 amino acids: CASSPPGTGGYGYTF. Written as DNA, the CDR3 is TGTGCCAGCTCACCACCGGGGACAGGGGGCTATGGCTACACCTTC.

V and J are TRBV28 and TRBJ2-1, with 7 bases identical to TRBD2. Germline CDR1 MDHEN, CDR2 SYDVKM. The CDR3 consists of 15 residues. The junction had 8 bases not matched to a gene; V was cut back by 5 bases and J by 4 bases. CDR3 DNA sequence: TGTGCCAGCAGTCCCGTGGGAGGGGTATACAATGAGCAGTTCTTC. This translates into CASSPVGGVYNEQFF.

This chain joins TRBV7-3 and TRBJ2-3; D possibly corresponds to TRBD2 (6 bases). Germline V lookup: CDR1 SGHTA, CDR2 FQGTGA. The CDR3 contains 17 residues. Between the trimmed V and J ends, which lost 3 bases and 1 base, there was a span of 17 bases. The DNA for the CDR3 is TGTGCCAGCAGCTTTTATATACGCGGGAAGGGCACAGATACGCAGTATTTT. The encoded protein is CASSFYIRGKGTDTQYF.

This clone has a handful of counts. CDR3 nucleotide sequence: TGTGCCAGCAGCTCCACCCCCACTGAAGCTTTCTTT. Protein sequence: CASSSTPTEAFF. The chain links TRBV5-4 to TRBJ1-1; no definite D call. Germline CDR1 is SGHNT and CDR2 is YYREEE (reference sequence). This CDR3 has 12 residues. V lost 3 bases and J lost 4, with 7 bases in between.

J is TRBJ2-2 and V is TRBV6-2 or TRBV6-3; D perhaps matches TRBD2 (5 bases). The germline V gene has CDR1 MNHEY and CDR2 SVGEGT. V lost 2 bases and J 11 bases, leaving 9 bases between the germline ends. The CDR3 runs 12 residues. Here the CDR3 reads CASSYGGGELFF. DNA for the CDR3: TGTGCCAGCAGTTACGGAGGAGGCGAGCTGTTTTTT.

The rearrangement links TRBV5-6 to TRBJ2-5; D remains ambiguous. Germline CDR1 and CDR2: SGHDT and YYEEEE. This CDR3 has 12 residues. Deletions cut 2 bases from V and 5 bases from J, with 7 bases between. In DNA, the CDR3 is TGTGCCAGCAGCTTTGTTGGGGAGACCCAGTACTTC. Amino acid sequence: CASSFVGETQYF.

The rearrangement uses TRBV19 and TRBJ1-1, with D uncertain. CDR1 and CDR2 (germline): LNHDA, SQIVND (reference sequence). The V and J ends lost 3 bases and 4 bases respectively, with 9 bases between them. CDR3 length: 13 amino acids. The CDR3 here is CASSMIGSTEAFF. CDR3 sequence (DNA): TGTGCCAGTAGTATGATCGGTAGCACTGAAGCTTTCTTT.

CDR3 DNA: TGTGCCAGCAGTTTTTCCTTCATCCTTACCGGGGAGCTGTTTTTT. It yields the protein CASSFSFILTGELFF. J is TRBJ2-2 and V is TRBV27; D is undetermined. The CDR3 contains 15 residues. With 3 bases removed from V and 5 bases from J, the gap between germline ends came to 13 bases. Per the germline V gene, CDR1 is MNHEY and CDR2 is SMNVEV (reference sequence).

This chain joins TRBV30 and TRBJ1-2, with a weak D call TRBD1 (6 bases). The CDR3 is 13 residues long. Germline loops: CDR1 GTSNPN, CDR2 SVGIG (reference sequence). V was pared by 2 bases and J by 4 bases, with 11 bases between. CDR3 sequence (DNA): TGTGCCTGGAGTTCAGGGGCTGGCTATGGCTACACCTTC. The encoded protein is CAWSSGAGYGYTF.

The chain couples TRBV11-3 to TRBJ2-1, with 8 bases matching TRBD1. The CDR3 covers 14 residues. Germline assignment: CDR1 SGHNT and CDR2 YENEEA. Trimming took 5 bases from V and 6 from J; bases not matched to a gene: 6. The DNA of the CDR3 is TGTGCCAGCAGCCCCCCGGACAGGGTCAATGAGCAGTTCTTC. It translates to CASSPPDRVNEQFF.

V and J are TRBV27 and TRBJ1-2; D gene uncertain. Germline V CDR1 and CDR2: MNHEY, SMNVEV (reference sequence). The ends were cut back, 6 bases at V and 4 bases at J, with 12 bases in the middle. The CDR3 contains 13 residues. The CDR3 region is CASRPALGYGYTF. In DNA form, the CDR3 reads TGTGCCAGCAGGCCCGCTCTTGGCTATGGCTACACCTTC.

The chain links TRBV6-5 to TRBJ2-1; 7 bases fit TRBD2. Looked up from germline, CDR1 is MNHEY and CDR2 is SVGAGI. The trim removed 4 bases at V and 2 bases at J, leaving 2 bases unmatched. This CDR3 is built from 14 residues. The CDR3 DNA is TGTGCCAGCAGTTTGGCGGGAGCCTACAATGAGCAGTTCTTC. Protein: CASSLAGAYNEQFF.

The chain employs TRBV27 and TRBJ2-7, with 8 positions matching TRBD1. The CDR3 runs to 16 residues. Germline V gene lookup returns CDR1 MNHEY and CDR2 SMNVEV (reference sequence). V was pared by 8 bases and J by 6 bases, with 18 bases of the junction left unmatched. This CDR3 reads CASSLDPDRARREQYF. DNA for the CDR3: TGTGCCAGCTCCCTGGATCCGGACAGGGCTCGTCGCGAGCAGTACTTC.

J is TRBJ1-2 and V is TRBV11-2; TRBD1 aligns across 8 bases. This CDR3 spans 15 amino acids. CDR1 is SGHAT and CDR2 is FQNNGV in the germline V gene. V shed 5 bases and J 7 bases; nucleotides not matched to a gene: 12. CDR3 in amino acids: CASSKFGQGFAGYTF. Here the CDR3 DNA reads TGTGCCAGCAGCAAATTTGGACAGGGCTTCGCTGGCTACACCTTC.

This rearrangement joins TRBV24-1 to TRBJ2-1, with 10 nucleotides matching TRBD2. Trimming cost V 3 bases and J 7 bases; bases outside gene matches: 8. This CDR3 has 16 amino acids. The germline gives CDR1 KGHDR, CDR2 SFDVKD. CDR3 protein: CATSDTGTSELNEQFF. Here the CDR3 DNA reads TGTGCCACCAGTGATACCGGGACTAGCGAGTTGAATGAGCAGTTCTTC.

The chain links TRBV12-3 or TRBV12-4 to TRBJ2-5; no clear D. Between the trimmed V and J ends, which lost 3 bases and 9 bases, there was a span of 8 bases. CDR3 size: 11 residues. This CDR3 is CASSFFGAQYF. The CDR3 DNA is TGTGCCAGCAGTTTTTTTGGGGCCCAGTACTTC.

The genes are TRBV30 and TRBJ1-1; D remains ambiguous. Trimming removed 0 bases at V and 4 bases at J, with 12 bases between. Germline CDR1 GTSNPN, CDR2 SVGIG (reference sequence). The CDR3 is 14 residues long. For the CDR3, the DNA is TGTGCCTGGAGTGTTAATGGGGTGAGCACTGAAGCTTTCTTT. The encoded protein is CAWSVNGVSTEAFF.

This chain connects TRBV12-3 or TRBV12-4 to TRBJ1-2, with D possibly TRBD1 on 5 matching bases. The V gene lost 5 bases and the J gene lost 1 base, with 8 bases spanning the gap. The CDR3 has 13 amino acids. CDR3 protein: CASSVGDNYGYTF. CDR3 coding DNA: TGTGCCAGCAGTGTAGGGGATAACTATGGCTACACCTTC.

The genes are TRBV5-1 and TRBJ2-3, with 9 bases lining up with TRBD2. V trimming: 4 bases; J trimming: 4 bases; junction bases outside the gene matches: 13. The length of the CDR3 is 17 residues. Germline V gives CDR1 SGHRS, CDR2 YFSETQ. This CDR3 reads CASSPDRASGAPDTQYF. In DNA, the CDR3 is TGCGCCAGCAGCCCCGATAGGGCTAGCGGGGCCCCAGATACGCAGTATTTT.

The chain joins TRBV27 to TRBJ2-1, with D unclear. This CDR3 contains 14 residues. Trimming stripped 6 bases from V and 4 bases from J, with 13 bases between. The V gene's germline CDR1 is MNHEY and CDR2 SMNVEV (reference sequence). This chain's CDR3 is CASSSGGQYNEQFF. CDR3 DNA: TGTGCCAGCAGCTCGGGTGGCCAATACAATGAGCAGTTCTTC.

In this sample, this clone turned up a few times. The chain has TRBV5-1 and TRBJ1-2, with D possibly being TRBD1 (5 bases). Per germline, CDR1 SGHRS and CDR2 YFSETQ. V was clipped by 3 bases and J by 3 bases, with 18 bases between them. The CDR3 spans 16 residues. This CDR3 is CASSYGTALGYYGYTF. CDR3 bases: TGCGCCAGCAGCTACGGGACCGCTCTGGGGTACTATGGCTACACCTTC. Supplemented by reference TRBV5-1 and TRBJ1-2, the full variable domain reads KAGVTQTPRYLIKTRGQQVTLSCSPISGHRSVSWYQQTPGQGLQFLFEYFSETQRNKGNFPGRFSGRQFSNSRSEMNVSTLELGDSALYLCASSYGTALGYYGYTFGSGTRLTVV.

The DNA of the CDR3 is TGTGCCATCAGTGAGTCGAAGCTCCTTGAAGCTTTCTTT. This translates into CAISESKLLEAFF. The chain carries TRBV10-3 and TRBJ1-1; D is unresolved. There are 13 residues in the CDR3. V dropped 0 bases and J dropped 7 bases, with 9 bases sitting between them. CDR1 and CDR2 (germline): ENHRY, SYGVKD.

The J gene is TRBJ1-1, the V gene TRBV29-1; maybe TRBD1 (6 bases). Trimming shortened V by 4 bases and J by 1 base, and 7 bases separated the two germline ends. This CDR3 contains 12 residues. The V gene's germline CDR1 is SQVTM and CDR2 ANQGSEA. The CDR3 bases are TGCAGCGTTGGCAGGGGGAACACTGAAGCTTTCTTT. Translation: CSVGRGNTEAFF.